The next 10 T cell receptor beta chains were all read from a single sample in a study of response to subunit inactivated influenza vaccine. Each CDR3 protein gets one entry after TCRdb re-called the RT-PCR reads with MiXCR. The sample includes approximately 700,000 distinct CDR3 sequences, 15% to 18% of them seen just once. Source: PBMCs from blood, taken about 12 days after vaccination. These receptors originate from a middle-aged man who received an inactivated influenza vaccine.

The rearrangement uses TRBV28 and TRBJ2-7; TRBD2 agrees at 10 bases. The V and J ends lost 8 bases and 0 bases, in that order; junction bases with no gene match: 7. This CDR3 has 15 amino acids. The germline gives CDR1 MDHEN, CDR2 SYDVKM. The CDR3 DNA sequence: TGTGCCAGCCAGACTAGCGGGCTTAGCTCCTACGAGCAGTACTTC. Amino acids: CASQTSGLSSYEQYF.

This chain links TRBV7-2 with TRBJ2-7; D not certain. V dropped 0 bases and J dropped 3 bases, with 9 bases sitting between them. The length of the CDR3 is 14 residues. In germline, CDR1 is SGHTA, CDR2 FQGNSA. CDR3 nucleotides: TGTGCCAGCAGCTTAGCGGCAGGATACTACGAGCAGTACTTC. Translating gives CASSLAAGYYEQYF.

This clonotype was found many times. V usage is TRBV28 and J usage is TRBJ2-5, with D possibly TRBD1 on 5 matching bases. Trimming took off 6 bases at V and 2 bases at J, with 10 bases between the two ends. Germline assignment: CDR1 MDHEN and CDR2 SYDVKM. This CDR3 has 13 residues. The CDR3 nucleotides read TGTGCCAGCAGCTTCCAGGGTCAAGAGACCCAGTACTTC. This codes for CASSFQGQETQYF.

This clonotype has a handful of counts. The CDR3 bases are TGTGCCAGCAGCTTAGTCTATAGGACTAGAAGCACAGATACGCAGTATTTT. This encodes CASSLVYRTRSTDTQYF. The chain has TRBV7-6 and TRBJ2-3, with 7 positions matching TRBD2. The V gene's germline CDR1 is SGHVS and CDR2 FNYEAQ. This CDR3 has 17 residues. V dropped 1 base and J dropped 0; count of bases not matched to a gene: 7.

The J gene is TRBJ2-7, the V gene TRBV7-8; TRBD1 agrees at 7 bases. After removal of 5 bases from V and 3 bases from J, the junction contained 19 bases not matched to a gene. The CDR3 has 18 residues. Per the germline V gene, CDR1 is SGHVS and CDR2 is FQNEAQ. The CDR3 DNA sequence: TGTGCCAGCAGCCGCAGGGGGTTTGGAGACAGGAGAAACTACGAGCAGTACTTC. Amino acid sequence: CASSRRGFGDRRNYEQYF. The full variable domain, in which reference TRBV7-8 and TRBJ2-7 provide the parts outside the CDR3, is GAGVSQSPRYKVAKRGQDVALRCDPISGHVSLFWYQQALGQGPEFLTYFQNEAQLDKSGLPSDRFFAERPEGSVSTLKIQRTQQEDSAVYLCASSRRGFGDRRNYEQYFGPGTRLTVT.

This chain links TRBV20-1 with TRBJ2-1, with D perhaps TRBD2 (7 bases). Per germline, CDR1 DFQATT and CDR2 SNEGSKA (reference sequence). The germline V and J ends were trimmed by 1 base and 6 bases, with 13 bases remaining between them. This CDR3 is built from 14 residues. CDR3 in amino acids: CSARGGAGVNEQFF. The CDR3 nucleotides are TGCAGTGCTAGAGGGGGGGCGGGAGTCAATGAGCAGTTCTTC.

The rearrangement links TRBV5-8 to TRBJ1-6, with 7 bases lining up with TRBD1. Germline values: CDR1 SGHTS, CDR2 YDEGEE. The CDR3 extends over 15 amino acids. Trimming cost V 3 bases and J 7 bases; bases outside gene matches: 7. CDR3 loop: CASSSDRDGNSPLHF. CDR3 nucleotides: TGTGCCAGCAGCTCAGACAGGGATGGGAATTCACCCCTCCACTTT. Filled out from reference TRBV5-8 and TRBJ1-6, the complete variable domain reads EAGVTQSPTHLIKTRGQQATLRCSPISGHTSVYWYQQALGLGLQFLLWYDEGEERNRGNFPPRFSGRQFPNYSSELNVNALELEDSALYLCASSSDRDGNSPLHFGNGTRLTVT.

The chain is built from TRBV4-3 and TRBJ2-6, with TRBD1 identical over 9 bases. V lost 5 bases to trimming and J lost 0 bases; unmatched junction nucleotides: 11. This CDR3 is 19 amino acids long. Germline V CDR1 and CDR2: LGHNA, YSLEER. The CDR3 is CASSIQVWTGASGANVLTF. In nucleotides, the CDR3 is TGCGCCAGCAGCATTCAAGTGTGGACAGGGGCCTCTGGGGCCAACGTCCTGACTTTC.

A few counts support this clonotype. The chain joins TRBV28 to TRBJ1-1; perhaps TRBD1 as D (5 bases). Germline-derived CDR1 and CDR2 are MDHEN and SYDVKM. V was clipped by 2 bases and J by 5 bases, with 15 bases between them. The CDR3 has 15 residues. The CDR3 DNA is TGTGCCAGCAGTTTACCTCCGACAGCGGAGACTGAAGCTTTCTTT. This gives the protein CASSLPPTAETEAFF.

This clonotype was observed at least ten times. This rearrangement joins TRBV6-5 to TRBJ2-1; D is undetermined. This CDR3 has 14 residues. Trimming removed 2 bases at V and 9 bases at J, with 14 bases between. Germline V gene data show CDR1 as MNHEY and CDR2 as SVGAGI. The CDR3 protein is CASSYGPTWGEQFF. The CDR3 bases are TGTGCCAGCAGTTACGGGCCAACTTGGGGTGAGCAGTTCTTC.